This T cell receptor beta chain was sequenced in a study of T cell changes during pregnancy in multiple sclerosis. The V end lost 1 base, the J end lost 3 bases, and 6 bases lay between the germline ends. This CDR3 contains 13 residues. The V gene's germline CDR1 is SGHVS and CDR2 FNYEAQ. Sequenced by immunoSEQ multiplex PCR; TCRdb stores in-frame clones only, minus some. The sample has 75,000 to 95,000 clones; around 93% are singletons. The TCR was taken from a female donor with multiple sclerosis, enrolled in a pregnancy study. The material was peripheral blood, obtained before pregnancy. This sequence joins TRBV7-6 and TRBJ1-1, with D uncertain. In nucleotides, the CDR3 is TGTGCCAGCAGCTTAGGGCAGTACACTGAAGCTTTCTTT. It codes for CASSLGQYTEAFF.